A single sample is the source of the 2 T cell receptor beta chains below, sequenced in a study of blood T cell repertoires in COVID-19. Profiled with immunoSEQ multiplex PCR; TCRdb holds only in-frame clones, not every one. The sample shows roughly 26,000 clones, about 90% of them seen only once. Sample: peripheral blood. The receptors come from a human donor in a cohort sampled during active COVID-19.

The genes are TRBV7-6 and TRBJ2-5, with TRBD1 matching over 9 bases. CDR1 and CDR2 (germline): SGHVS, FNYEAQ. Trimming at V came to 5 bases and at J to 5 bases, leaving 9 bases not matched to a gene. The CDR3 runs 15 residues. The CDR3 DNA is TGTGCCAGCAGCGCCGGGACAGGGTTGTTGGAGACCCAGTACTTC. As protein: CASSAGTGLLETQYF.

The CDR3 here is CASSDPDRGRYTF. DNA for the CDR3: TGTGCCAGCAGTGACCCGGACAGGGGTCGCTACACCTTC. J is TRBJ1-2 and V is TRBV6-4; TRBD1 matches 9 bases. The germline V gene has CDR1 MRHNA and CDR2 SNTAGT. Trimming took 2 bases from V and 9 from J; bases not matched to a gene: 4. The CDR3 extends over 13 amino acids.